This TCR beta chain was recorded in a study of T-cell memory formation after mild COVID-19. Findings and caveats of the study: Second-wave clones reaching peak frequency on day 37 lacked confirmed SARS-CoV-2 specificity. Memory from before infection featured some responding clones, which suggests cross-reactive memory joined.

5'RACE primed at constant segments yielded TCR alpha and TCR beta cDNA libraries bearing sample barcodes and UMIs. TCRdb analysed the 5' RACE reads with MiXCR anew, one entry per CDR3 protein. This table has roughly 450,000 distinct CDR3 sequences, about 20% appearing once. Trimming shortened V by 4 bases and J by 4 bases, and 13 bases separated the two germline ends. The CDR3 length is 15 residues. This clonotype was observed many times. Its target is not known. This clonotype originated in an adult woman who had mild COVID-19 (a few samples of this study predate the infection). Cell type and time point are not known. The chain links TRBV12-3 or TRBV12-4 to TRBJ2-2; D perhaps matches TRBD2 (5 bases). The sequenced sample was PBMCs or a T cell subset sorted from them (not recorded which). The CDR3 region is CASSSTRAVTGELFF. The CDR3 DNA sequence: TGTGCCAGCAGTTCCACTAGAGCGGTCACCGGGGAGCTGTTTTTT.